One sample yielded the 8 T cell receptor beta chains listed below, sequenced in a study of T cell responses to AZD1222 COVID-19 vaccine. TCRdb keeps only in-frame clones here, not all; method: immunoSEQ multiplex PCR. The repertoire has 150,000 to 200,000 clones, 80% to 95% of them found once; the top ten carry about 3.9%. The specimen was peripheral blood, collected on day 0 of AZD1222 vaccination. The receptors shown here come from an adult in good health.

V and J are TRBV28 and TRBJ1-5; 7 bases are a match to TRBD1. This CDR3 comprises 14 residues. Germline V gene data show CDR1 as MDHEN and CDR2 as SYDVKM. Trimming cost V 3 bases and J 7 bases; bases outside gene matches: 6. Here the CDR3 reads CASSFRRGRQPQHF. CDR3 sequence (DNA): TGTGCCAGCAGTTTCCGCAGGGGGAGGCAGCCCCAGCATTTT.

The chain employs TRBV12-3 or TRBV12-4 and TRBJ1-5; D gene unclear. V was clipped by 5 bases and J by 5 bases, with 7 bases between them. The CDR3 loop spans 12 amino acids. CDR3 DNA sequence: TGTGCCAGCAGTCCCATTGATCAGCCCCAGCATTTT. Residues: CASSPIDQPQHF.

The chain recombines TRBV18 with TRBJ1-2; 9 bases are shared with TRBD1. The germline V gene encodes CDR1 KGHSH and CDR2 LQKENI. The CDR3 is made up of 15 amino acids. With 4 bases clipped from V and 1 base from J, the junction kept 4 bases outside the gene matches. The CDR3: CASSQDRGSNYGYTF. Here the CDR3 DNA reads TGTGCCAGCTCACAGGACAGGGGAAGTAACTATGGCTACACCTTC.

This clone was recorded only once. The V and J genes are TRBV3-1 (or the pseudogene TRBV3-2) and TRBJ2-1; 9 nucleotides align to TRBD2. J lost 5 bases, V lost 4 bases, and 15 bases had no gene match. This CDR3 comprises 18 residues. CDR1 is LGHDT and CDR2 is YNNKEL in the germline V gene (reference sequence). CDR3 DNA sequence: TGTGCCAGCAGCCCCAGAGGCGGGAGGGCCGGTAGTAACAATGAGCAGTTCTTC. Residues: CASSPRGGRAGSNNEQFF.

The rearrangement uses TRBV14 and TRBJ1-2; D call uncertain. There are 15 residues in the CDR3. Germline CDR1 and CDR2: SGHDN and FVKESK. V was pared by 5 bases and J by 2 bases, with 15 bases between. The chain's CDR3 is CASSLVGESNYGYTF. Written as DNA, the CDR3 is TGTGCCAGCAGCTTAGTCGGCGAATCGAACTATGGCTACACCTTC.

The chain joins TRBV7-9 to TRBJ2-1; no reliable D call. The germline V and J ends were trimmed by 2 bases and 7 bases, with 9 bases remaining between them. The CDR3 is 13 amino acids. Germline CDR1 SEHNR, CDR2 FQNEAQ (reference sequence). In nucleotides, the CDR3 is TGTGCCAGCAGCTTAAATATGATGAATGAGCAGTTCTTC. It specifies CASSLNMMNEQFF.

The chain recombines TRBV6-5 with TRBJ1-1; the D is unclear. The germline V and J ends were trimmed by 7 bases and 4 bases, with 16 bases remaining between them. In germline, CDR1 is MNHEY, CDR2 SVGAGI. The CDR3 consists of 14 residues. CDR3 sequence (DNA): TGTGCCAGCACCCCCGGGTCCTTAAGCACTGAAGCTTTCTTT. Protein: CASTPGSLSTEAFF.

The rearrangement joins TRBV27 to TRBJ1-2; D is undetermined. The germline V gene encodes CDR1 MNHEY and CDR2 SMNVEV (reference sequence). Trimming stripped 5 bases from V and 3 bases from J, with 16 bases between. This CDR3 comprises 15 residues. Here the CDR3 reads CASSAGVPGDYGYTF. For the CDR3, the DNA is TGTGCCAGCAGTGCGGGTGTTCCGGGCGACTATGGCTACACCTTC.